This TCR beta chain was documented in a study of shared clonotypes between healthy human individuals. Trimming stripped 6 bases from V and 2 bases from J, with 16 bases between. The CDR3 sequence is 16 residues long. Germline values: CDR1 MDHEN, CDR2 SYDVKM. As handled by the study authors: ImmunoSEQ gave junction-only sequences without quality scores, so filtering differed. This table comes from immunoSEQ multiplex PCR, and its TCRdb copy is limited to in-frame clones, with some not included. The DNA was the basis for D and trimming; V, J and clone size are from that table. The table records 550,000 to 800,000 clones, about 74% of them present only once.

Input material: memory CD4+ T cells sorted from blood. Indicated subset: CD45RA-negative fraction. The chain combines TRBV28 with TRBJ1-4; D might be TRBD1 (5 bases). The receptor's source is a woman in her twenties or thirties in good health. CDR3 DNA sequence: TGTGCCAGCAGCGGGCAGGGTTTTCGTACTAATGAAAAACTGTTTTTT. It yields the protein CASSGQGFRTNEKLFF. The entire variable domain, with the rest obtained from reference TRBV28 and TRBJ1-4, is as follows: DVKVTQSSRYLVKRTGEKVFLECVQDMDHENMFWYRQDPGLGLRLIYFSYDVKMKEKGDIPEGYSVSREKKERFSLILESASTNQTSMYLCASSGQGFRTNEKLFFGSGTQLSVL.